Each of the 29 T cell receptor beta chains below was sequenced from the same sample in a study of identical twins. TCRdb independently ran MiXCR on the 5' RACE reads; one entry per CDR3 protein. This table has about 240,000 distinct CDR3 sequences, about 10% appearing once. The specimen sequenced was memory T cells sorted from blood. Every receptor here comes from a man in his fifties or sixties in good health.

There are many counts of this clonotype. This chain uses TRBV6-2 or TRBV6-3 with TRBJ2-4; 7 nucleotides match TRBD2. The V gene end was trimmed by 0 bases and the J gene end by 9 bases; junction bases not matched to a gene: 2. Germline V gene data show CDR1 as MNHEY and CDR2 as SVGEGT. The CDR3 sequence is 13 residues long. The CDR3 spells CASSYSGGFIQYF. The CDR3 coding sequence is TGTGCCAGCAGTTACTCGGGGGGGTTCATTCAGTACTTC.

The V and J genes are TRBV5-6 and TRBJ1-1; a possible D gene is TRBD1 (5 bases). V was pared by 1 base and J by 1 base, with 11 bases between. The CDR3 runs to 15 residues. Germline CDR1 SGHDT, CDR2 YYEEEE. CDR3 amino acids: CASSLRAGRNTEAFF. The CDR3, as DNA: TGTGCCAGCAGCTTGAGGGCAGGGCGGAACACTGAAGCTTTCTTT.

This rearrangement joins TRBV2 to TRBJ1-2; maybe TRBD1 (5 bases). The CDR3 covers 13 residues. Germline CDR1 and CDR2: SNHLY and FYNNEI. V lost 4 bases and J 4 bases, leaving 10 bases between the germline ends. The CDR3 sequence: CASSVLGTYGYTF. The CDR3, as DNA: TGTGCCAGCAGTGTTTTGGGGACCTATGGCTACACCTTC. The variable domain in full, completed from reference TRBV2 and TRBJ1-2, reads EPEVTQTPSHQVTQMGQEVILRCVPISNHLYFYWYRQILGQKVEFLVSFYNNEISEKSEIFDDQFSVERPDGSNFTLKIRSTKLEDSAMYFCASSVLGTYGYTFGSGTRLTVV.

The V and J genes are TRBV12-3 or TRBV12-4 and TRBJ1-1, with D hard to call. The ends were cut back, 3 bases at V and 1 base at J, with 9 bases in the middle. The CDR3 extends over 14 amino acids. The CDR3 sequence is CASSFWNRNTEAFF. DNA for the CDR3: TGTGCCAGCAGTTTTTGGAACAGGAACACTGAAGCTTTCTTT.

This clonotype showed up just a few times. The chain is built from TRBV20-1 and TRBJ2-7, with 7 positions matching TRBD2. This CDR3 has 14 amino acids. In germline, CDR1 is DFQATT, CDR2 SNEGSKA (reference sequence). Trimming at V came to 3 bases and at J to 0 bases, leaving 5 bases not matched to a gene. The chain's CDR3 is CSARNPSGSYEQYF. The CDR3 region has the DNA TGCAGTGCTAGGAATCCTAGCGGCTCCTACGAGCAGTACTTC.

This clonotype has at least ten counts. The V and J genes are TRBV28 and TRBJ2-4; D is undetermined. Trimming stripped 2 bases from V and 7 bases from J, with 3 bases between. CDR3 length equals 11 residues. The germline gives CDR1 MDHEN, CDR2 SYDVKM. CDR3 sequence (DNA): TGTGCCAGCAGTTTAACCAACATTCAGTACTTC. This gives the protein CASSLTNIQYF.

This clonotype was seen repeatedly, ten times or more. The chain has TRBV5-1 and TRBJ2-3; D gene ambiguous. Germline CDR1 SGHRS, CDR2 YFSETQ. This CDR3 has 14 residues. V was shortened by 0 bases and J by 3 bases, with 8 bases between the two germline ends. CDR3 in DNA: TGCGCCAGCAGCTTGGGGACCCGAACAGATACGCAGTATTTT. Protein: CASSLGTRTDTQYF.

The genes are TRBV28 and TRBJ2-1; tentatively, D is TRBD1 (5 bases). V dropped 3 bases and J dropped 4 bases, with 13 bases sitting between them. There are 15 residues in the CDR3. Germline V CDR1 and CDR2: MDHEN, SYDVKM. The CDR3 is CASSLGLTTYNEQFF. The CDR3 nucleotides read TGTGCCAGCAGTTTGGGGCTTACGACTTACAATGAGCAGTTCTTC.

Only a few counts were recorded for this clonotype. The chain joins TRBV4-3 to TRBJ1-5; no clear D gene. The CDR3 totals 16 residues. Germline V CDR1 and CDR2: LGHNA, YSLEER. V was cut by 0 bases and J by 4 bases, with 13 bases left in between. This chain's CDR3 is CASSQDTGRVNQPQHF. In DNA form, the CDR3 reads TGCGCCAGCAGCCAAGATACGGGTAGGGTTAATCAGCCCCAGCATTTT.

In its sample, this clonotype was seen a few times. The chain employs TRBV6-1 and TRBJ2-7, with D maybe TRBD1 (6 bases). Looked up from germline, CDR1 is MNHNS and CDR2 is SASEGT. The V end was cut by 6 bases, the J end by 0 bases, with 12 bases between. This CDR3 is 14 amino acids long. The DNA of the CDR3 is TGTGCCAGCAGAATAGACAGGATCTCCTACGAGCAGTACTTC. Translation: CASRIDRISYEQYF.

In this sample, this clonotype turned up a few times. This sequence joins TRBV2 and TRBJ2-7; TRBD1 aligns across 10 bases. The CDR3 covers 15 residues. V was clipped by 4 bases and J by 5 bases; unmatched bases: 8. In germline, CDR1 is SNHLY, CDR2 FYNNEI. The CDR3 DNA follows: TGTGCCAGCAGTGTAACCGGGACAGGGGTCCACGAGCAGTACTTC. Its translation is CASSVTGTGVHEQYF.

The chain's CDR3 is CSARTGQGMNTEAFF. The CDR3 nucleotides read TGCAGTGCTCGAACCGGACAGGGGATGAACACTGAAGCTTTCTTT. This rearrangement joins TRBV20-1 to TRBJ1-1, with TRBD1 matching 9 bases. CDR3 size: 15 residues. With V trimmed by 5 bases and J by 0 bases, 7 bases remained unmatched. CDR1 and CDR2 from the germline V gene are DFQATT and SNEGSKA (reference sequence).

Regarding this clonotype: This could be a read error, since a much larger clone is one nucleotide away. The rearrangement uses TRBV7-9 and TRBJ2-5; no definite D call. This CDR3 is 14 amino acids long. Germline V lookup: CDR1 SEHNR, CDR2 FQNEAQ (reference sequence). V dropped 1 base and J dropped 2 bases, with 8 bases sitting between them. CDR3 nucleotide sequence: TGTGCCAGCAGCTTAGGACCAGCTCAAGAGACCCAGTACTTC. Translated: CASSLGPAQETQYF.

This clonotype occurred a few times. The V call is TRBV11-2, the J call TRBJ2-7; 7 nucleotides align to TRBD2. With V trimmed by 5 bases and J by 4 bases, 5 bases remained unmatched. This CDR3 is 13 amino acids long. In germline, CDR1 is SGHAT, CDR2 FQNNGV. CDR3 sequence reads: CASSGRLAYEQYF. CDR3 in DNA: TGTGCCAGCAGCGGCAGACTAGCTTACGAGCAGTACTTC. Looking up the rest from reference TRBV11-2 and TRBJ2-7 gives the full variable domain: EAGVAQSPRYKIIEKRQSVAFWCNPISGHATLYWYQQILGQGPKLLIQFQNNGVVDDSQLPKDRFSAERLKGVDSTLKIQPAKLEDSAVYLCASSGRLAYEQYFGPGTRLTVT.

This chain uses TRBV20-1 with TRBJ1-5, with TRBD1 identical over 9 bases. CDR1 is DFQATT and CDR2 is SNEGSKA in the germline V gene (reference sequence). Losses at the gene ends were 6 bases for V and 11 bases for J; bases not matched to a gene: 8. The CDR3 length is 12 residues. CDR3 nucleotides: TGCAGTGCAACAACAGGGGGCGGGGCCCAGCATTTT. It specifies CSATTGGGAQHF.

CDR3: CASSPTRSNTGELFF. CDR3 DNA sequence: TGTGCCAGCAGCCCTACCCGTTCGAACACCGGGGAGCTGTTTTTT. This chain links TRBV9 with TRBJ2-2; D remains unclear. V lost 4 bases to trimming and J lost 0 bases, with 10 bases between them. CDR3 size: 15 residues. CDR1 SGDLS and CDR2 YYNGEE come from the germline V gene.

With regard to this clonotype: Compared with germline, one end of the junction differs, possibly owing to a read error. This rearrangement joins TRBV20-1 to TRBJ2-7; 10 bases are a match to TRBD2. CDR3 length: 12 residues. The germline V gene encodes CDR1 DFQATT and CDR2 SNEGSKA (reference sequence). CDR3 region: CSATSGKYEQYF. CDR3 DNA sequence: TGCAGCGCTACTAGCGGGAAATACGAGCAGTACTTC.

The J gene is TRBJ2-7, the V gene TRBV18; 15 nucleotides line up with TRBD2. With 2 bases clipped from V and 3 bases from J, the junction kept 5 bases outside the gene matches. This CDR3 has 17 residues. Per the germline V gene, CDR1 is KGHSH and CDR2 is LQKENI. As DNA, the CDR3 is TGTGCCAGCTCACCAGGACTAGCGGGAGGGCGTTTCTACGAGCAGTACTTC. Residues: CASSPGLAGGRFYEQYF.

This clonotype turned up a few times. The chain carries TRBV5-1 and TRBJ1-1; weak D call: TRBD1 (6 bases). V dropped 0 bases and J dropped 1 base, with 13 bases sitting between them. CDR1 and CDR2 (germline): SGHRS, YFSETQ. CDR3 length: 16 amino acids. The CDR3 sequence: CASSLEGGGRNTEAFF. As DNA, the CDR3 is TGCGCCAGCAGCTTGGAGGGGGGGGGGCGGAACACTGAAGCTTTCTTT. Full variable domain (remainder filled in from reference TRBV5-1 and TRBJ1-1): KAGVTQTPRYLIKTRGQQVTLSCSPISGHRSVSWYQQTPGQGLQFLFEYFSETQRNKGNFPGRFSGRQFSNSRSEMNVSTLELGDSALYLCASSLEGGGRNTEAFFGQGTRLTVV.

This clonotype was seen at least ten times. V usage is TRBV5-1 and J usage is TRBJ2-7; a possible D gene is TRBD1 (5 bases). This CDR3 region has 15 residues. The V and J ends lost 0 bases and 5 bases respectively, with 15 bases between them. Germline V gives CDR1 SGHRS, CDR2 YFSETQ. The CDR3 sequence: CASSLAPLDSNEQYF. CDR3 in DNA: TGCGCCAGCAGCTTGGCCCCCCTCGACAGTAACGAGCAGTACTTC.

V and J are TRBV18 and TRBJ2-7; D remains unclear. This CDR3 is 14 amino acids long. Trimming cost V 1 base and J 0 bases, with 7 bases left between them. Looked up from germline, CDR1 is KGHSH and CDR2 is LQKENI. CDR3 bases: TGTGCCAGCTCACCACTCCTGAACTCCTACGAGCAGTACTTC. It is translated as CASSPLLNSYEQYF.

This clonotype was seen many times. The CDR3 protein is CASSSVLGTYGYTF. Here the CDR3 DNA reads TGTGCCAGCAGTTCAGTATTGGGGACCTATGGCTACACCTTC. The chain combines TRBV12-3 or TRBV12-4 with TRBJ1-2, with a tentative D call TRBD1 (5 bases). V lost 4 bases to trimming and J lost 4 bases, with 13 bases between them. This CDR3 spans 14 amino acids.

In its sample, this clonotype was seen a few times. This chain connects TRBV28 to TRBJ2-7; 7 bases are a match to TRBD1. There are 17 residues in the CDR3. Germline lookup yields CDR1 MDHEN and CDR2 SYDVKM. The junction had 17 bases not matched to a gene; V was cut back by 5 bases and J by 4 bases. CDR3 coding DNA: TGTGCCAGCAGTCCCCTGAGGGGTGACAGGGTGGCTTACGAGCAGTACTTC. This codes for CASSPLRGDRVAYEQYF.

This clonotype was counted only a few times. The chain uses TRBV5-6 and TRBJ1-2, with a possible D match to TRBD1 (6 bases). Germline lookup yields CDR1 SGHDT and CDR2 YYEEEE. The length of the CDR3 is 11 residues. V gave up 4 bases and J gave up 7 bases, with 8 bases separating them. The CDR3 DNA reads TGTGCCAGCAGCGCAGGGGTTGGCTACACCTTC. Translation: CASSAGVGYTF.

This clonotype showed up many times. The J gene is TRBJ2-5, the V gene TRBV5-4, with D perhaps assigned TRBD1 or TRBD2 (5 bases each). Germline CDR1 SGHNT, CDR2 YYREEE (reference sequence). V dropped 4 bases and J dropped 2 bases, with 12 bases sitting between them. The length of the CDR3 is 14 residues. This CDR3 is CASSPPGLQETQYF. The CDR3 nucleotides are TGTGCCAGCAGCCCCCCGGGGCTACAAGAGACCCAGTACTTC.

About this clonotype: This may be a read error, as it is one base from a much larger clone. This chain joins TRBV5-5 and TRBJ1-2, with D possibly matching TRBD1 (5 bases). The CDR3 has 13 amino acids. Germline V gene data show CDR1 as SGHKS and CDR2 as YYEKEE (reference sequence). V lost 4 bases to trimming and J lost 3 bases, with 10 bases between them. The CDR3 DNA is TGTGCCAGCAGCACATTAGGGGACTATGGCTACACCTTC. Its translation is CASSTLGDYGYTF.

This clonotype has more than one count but fewer than ten. This chain uses TRBV20-1 with TRBJ2-1, with a weak D call TRBD2 (5 bases). CDR1 DFQATT and CDR2 SNEGSKA come from the germline V gene (reference sequence). With 3 bases removed from V and 10 bases from J, the gap between germline ends came to 16 bases. CDR3 length: 13 residues. The CDR3 DNA reads as TGCAGTGCTAGTTGGAAAGTAGGCGGGGAGCAGTTCTTC. As protein: CSASWKVGGEQFF.

Details on this clonotype: The junction shows a germline mismatch at one end, possibly a read error. This sequence joins TRBV29-1 and TRBJ1-3; D possibly corresponds to TRBD1 (5 bases). Germline loops: CDR1 SQVTM, CDR2 ANQGSEA. The CDR3 consists of 13 residues. The CDR3 DNA is TGCAGCACCCAGTTCGGGACTGGATACACCATATATTTT. Encoded protein: CSTQFGTGYTIYF.

This clonotype was picked up a small number of times. The chain is built from TRBV12-3 or TRBV12-4 and TRBJ2-7, with TRBD2 identical over 12 bases. J gave up 6 bases and V 7 bases, and 7 bases lay outside the gene matches. The CDR3 runs 14 residues. The CDR3 bases are TGTGCCAGCACCCAGACTAGCGGGAGTGGCGAGCAGTACTTC. Amino acid sequence: CASTQTSGSGEQYF.